The 8 T cell receptor beta chains in this list originate from one sample, sequenced in a study of follicular helper T cells after annual influenza vaccination. Sequenced by immunoSEQ multiplex PCR; TCRdb stores in-frame clones only, minus some. The profile shows some 7,000 clones, around 80% of them singletons. This sample's time point: 2015-2016 season, 7 days after influenza vaccination. The sequencing used CXCR5- memory CD4+ T cells sorted from blood, collected 7 days after influenza vaccination. The source of these receptors is an adult who received the influenza vaccine.

The rearrangement uses TRBV19 and TRBJ2-5; 10 bases align to TRBD1. CDR3 size: 17 residues. CDR1 LNHDA and CDR2 SQIVND come from the germline V gene (reference sequence). The ends lost 5 bases at V and 5 bases at J; junction bases unmatched: 14. The CDR3 loop is CASSSYTLRQGAETQYF. The CDR3 DNA is TGTGCCAGTAGTTCATATACTTTACGACAGGGGGCTGAGACCCAGTACTTC.

The chain has TRBV6-1 and TRBJ2-1; D unclear. The CDR3 is 11 amino acids. Germline V gene data show CDR1 as MNHNS and CDR2 as SASEGT. V was shortened by 8 bases and J by 13 bases, with 15 bases between the two germline ends. The CDR3 bases are TGTGCCAGCGCCTCCGAATTCGGTCAGTTCTTC. Translation gives CASASEFGQFF.

CDR3 nucleotides: TGTGCCAGCAGCTCCAGGACAGGGGGCTATGGCTACACCTTC. This codes for CASSSRTGGYGYTF. V is TRBV5-6 and J is TRBJ1-2; TRBD1 matches 10 bases. V lost 3 bases, J lost 4 bases, and 3 bases stayed unmatched. CDR1 is SGHDT and CDR2 is YYEEEE in the germline V gene. This CDR3 is built from 14 residues.

In this sample, this clone turned up a few times. J is TRBJ2-1 and V is TRBV19; D call uncertain. Germline values: CDR1 LNHDA, CDR2 SQIVND (reference sequence). Between the trimmed V and J ends, which lost 7 bases and 5 bases, there was a span of 0 bases. The CDR3 runs to 9 residues. The CDR3 here is CASNNEQFF. The CDR3 DNA is TGTGCCAGTAACAATGAGCAGTTCTTC.

This chain uses TRBV4-2 with TRBJ2-3; D remains ambiguous. The germline CDR1 and CDR2 sequences are LGHNA and YNFKEQ. Trimming removed 5 bases from V and 5 bases from J, with 11 bases in between. CDR3 length: 13 amino acids. The CDR3 DNA follows: TGTGCCAGCAGCTTCGATGAAAAAGATACGCAGTATTTT. Translation gives CASSFDEKDTQYF.

J is TRBJ2-3 and V is TRBV4-3; the match to TRBD2 covers 9 bases. This CDR3 contains 17 residues. CDR1 is LGHNA and CDR2 is YSLEER in the germline V gene. V lost 0 bases to trimming and J lost 7 bases; unmatched junction nucleotides: 11. This CDR3 is CASSQDTGTSRTNTQYF. CDR3 DNA: TGCGCCAGCAGCCAAGACACCGGGACTAGCCGTACAAATACGCAGTATTTT.

The chain has TRBV4-2 and TRBJ1-2; 7 bases line up with TRBD1. The CDR3 runs to 14 residues. With 1 base clipped from V and 3 bases from J, the junction kept 2 bases outside the gene matches. Germline V gives CDR1 LGHNA, CDR2 YNFKEQ. The CDR3: CASSQGTGDYGYTF. The CDR3 DNA follows: TGTGCCAGCAGCCAAGGCACAGGGGACTATGGCTACACCTTC.

This clone was observed a few times. The chain is built from TRBV7-6 and TRBJ2-7; tentative D call: TRBD1 (5 bases). The CDR3 consists of 12 residues. V was cut by 2 bases and J by 4 bases, with 6 bases left in between. Germline CDR1 reads SGHVS; CDR2 reads FNYEAQ. The CDR3 here is CASSLQGYEQYF. The CDR3 DNA sequence: TGTGCCAGCAGCTTACAGGGATACGAGCAGTACTTC.